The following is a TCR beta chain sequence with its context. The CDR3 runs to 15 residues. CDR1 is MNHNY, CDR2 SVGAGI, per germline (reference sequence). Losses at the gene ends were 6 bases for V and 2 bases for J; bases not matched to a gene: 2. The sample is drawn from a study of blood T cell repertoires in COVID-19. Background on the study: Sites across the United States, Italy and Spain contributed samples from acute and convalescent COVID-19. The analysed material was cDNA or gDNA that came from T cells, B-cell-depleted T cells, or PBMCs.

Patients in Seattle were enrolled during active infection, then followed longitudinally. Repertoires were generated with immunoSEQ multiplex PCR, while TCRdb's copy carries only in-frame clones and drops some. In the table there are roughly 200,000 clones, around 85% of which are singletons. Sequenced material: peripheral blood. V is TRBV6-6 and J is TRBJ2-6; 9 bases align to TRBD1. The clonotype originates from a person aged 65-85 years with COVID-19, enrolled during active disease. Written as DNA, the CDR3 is TGTGCCAGCAGGGACAGGGGAACTGGGGCCAACGTCCTGACTTTC. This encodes CASRDRGTGANVLTF.